This T cell receptor beta chain was sequenced during a study of cytotoxic CD8 clonotypes in ibrutinib-treated CLL. As to this clone: This sample also contains other DNA sequences that code for the same CDR3.

The protocol was immunoSEQ multiplex PCR, while the TCRdb copy is restricted to in-frame clones and leaves out a portion. The sample carries around 97,000 clones, approximately 80% recorded once. The germline gives CDR1 MNHNY, CDR2 SVGAGI (reference sequence). The CDR3 totals 11 residues. V was cut by 6 bases and J by 4 bases, with 4 bases left in between. This clonotype originated in a human donor with chronic lymphocytic leukemia. The specimen was PBMCs, collected after 12 months of ibrutinib treatment. The chain joins TRBV6-6 to TRBJ2-1; D not resolved. CDR3 coding DNA: TGTGCCAGCAGCACATACAATGAGCAGTTCTTC. Protein: CASSTYNEQFF.